Listed below are T cell receptor beta chains from one sample, sequenced in a study of T cell responses to AZD1222 COVID-19 vaccine. Measured with immunoSEQ multiplex PCR; TCRdb has only the in-frame clones, and not every one. Of 170,000 or so clones detected, approximately 90% appear once; the ten largest clones hold approximately 2.9%. The material was peripheral blood, obtained on day 0 of AZD1222 vaccination. All receptors come from an adult in good health. Each CDR3 is given with its conserved first and last residue. Each record gives: J gene, clone size, D gene, V gene, CDR3 DNA, CDR3 protein. A D gene is named only where the DNA matches it firmly. Size tells how often a clone was seen (once, few, many) or the class of an expanded clone, and some rows leave it out.

J: TRBJ1-2; size: NA; D: TRBD1; V: TRBV19; DNA: TGTGCCAGCCGACAGGGGGCAGGGAACTATGGCTACACCTTC; CDR3: CASRQGAGNYGYTF
J: TRBJ1-2; size: NA; D: NA; V: TRBV6-5; DNA: TGTGCCAGCAGTAACCGTAGGGGCTACACCTTC; CDR3: CASSNRRGYTF
J: TRBJ1-2; size: NA; D: NA; V: TRBV5-1; DNA: TGCGCCAGCAGCACTTCCGACGGGGCTAGTGCCTTC; CDR3: CASSTSDGASAF
J: TRBJ1-6; size: NA; D: NA; V: TRBV6-5; DNA: TGTGCCAGCAGCCCCGGGAGGGGTGATTCACCCCTCCACTTT; CDR3: CASSPGRGDSPLHF
J: TRBJ2-7; size: NA; D: TRBD2; V: TRBV19; DNA: TGTGCCAGTCGCGCCGGGGGGGCCTACGAGCAGTACTTC; CDR3: CASRAGGAYEQYF
J: TRBJ2-2; size: NA; D: TRBD2; V: TRBV7-8; DNA: TGTGCCAGCAGCTTAGCGGTAGCGGGGGGGGCGAACACCGGGGAGCTGTTTTTT; CDR3: CASSLAVAGGANTGELFF
J: TRBJ2-7; size: NA; D: TRBD1; V: TRBV5-5; DNA: TGTGCCAGCAGCTTGGAAGGGACAGCCTCCTACGAGCAGTACTTC; CDR3: CASSLEGTASYEQYF
J: TRBJ1-1; size: NA; D: NA; V: TRBV14; DNA: TGTGCCAGCAGCCAAGTCCGAAGCCAGGGTTTTGAAGCTTTCTTT; CDR3: CASSQVRSQGFEAFF
J: TRBJ1-2; size: NA; D: NA; V: TRBV25-1; DNA: TGTGCCAGCAGAAGTAAAGGAGTAGACTATGGCTACACCTTC; CDR3: CASRSKGVDYGYTF
J: TRBJ1-3; size: NA; D: NA; V: TRBV10-3; DNA: TGTGCCATCAGTGAGTCGGCGCACAGGAACTCGATCTCTGGAAACACCATATATTTT; CDR3: CAISESAHRNSISGNTIYF
J: TRBJ2-7; size: NA; D: NA; V: TRBV13; DNA: TGTGCCAGCAGCGTAGGACCGTCGCAGCAGTACTTC; CDR3: CASSVGPSQQYF
J: TRBJ2-7; size: once; D: NA; V: TRBV10-3; DNA: TGTGCCATCAGTGAAACGCGACTTTCCACTGGCGAGCAGTACTTC; CDR3: CAISETRLSTGEQYF
J: TRBJ1-6; size: once; D: NA; V: TRBV11-2; DNA: TGTGCCAGCAGAAAGGGGGGGAATTCACCCCTCCACTTT; CDR3: CASRKGGNSPLHF
J: TRBJ2-2; size: NA; D: NA; V: TRBV7-2; DNA: TGTGCCAGCAACTCGGGAACCGGGGAGCTGTTTTTT; CDR3: CASNSGTGELFF
J: TRBJ1-2; size: NA; D: NA; V: TRBV6-2/TRBV6-3; DNA: TGTGCCAGCAGTTACTCGACTGAATACACCTTC; CDR3: CASSYSTEYTF
J: TRBJ2-1; size: NA; D: TRBD2; V: TRBV4-3; DNA: TGCGCCAGCAGCCAAGATGTTGTCGGGGGGGATTACAATGAGCAGTTCTTC; CDR3: CASSQDVVGGDYNEQFF
J: TRBJ1-1; size: NA; D: NA; V: TRBV4-3; DNA: TGCGCCAGCAGCCAAGGGGCAGTCAGGGAGACTGAAGCTTTCTTT; CDR3: CASSQGAVRETEAFF
J: TRBJ1-1; size: once; D: NA; V: TRBV7-2; DNA: TGTGCCAGCAGCTTAGGCGGGGGCAGAGCGAACACTGAAGCTTTCTTT; CDR3: CASSLGGGRANTEAFF
J: TRBJ1-2; size: NA; D: NA; V: TRBV5-1; DNA: TGCGCCAGCAGCTTGCCTGAGCAGGGCTATGGCTACACCTTC; CDR3: CASSLPEQGYGYTF
J: TRBJ2-1; size: NA; D: NA; V: TRBV27; DNA: TGTGCCAGCACTTCGGGGCTTGAGCAGTTCTTC; CDR3: CASTSGLEQFF
J: TRBJ2-1; size: NA; D: TRBD1; V: TRBV5-4; DNA: TGTGCCAGCAGTCGACCGGGACAGGGGGTCGATGAGCAGTTCTTC; CDR3: CASSRPGQGVDEQFF
J: TRBJ2-2; size: NA; D: NA; V: TRBV9; DNA: TGTGCCAGCAGCGTAGTAGGGTCCGGGGAGCTGTTTTTT; CDR3: CASSVVGSGELFF
J: TRBJ2-1; size: NA; D: NA; V: TRBV6-1; DNA: TGTGCCAGCAGTGAAATGGAAAGCTCCTACAATGAGCAGTTCTTC; CDR3: CASSEMESSYNEQFF
J: TRBJ1-1; size: NA; D: TRBD1; V: TRBV7-2; DNA: TGTGCCAGCAGCTTAGGCCTAGGGCAGGGGGCAACTGAAGCTTTCTTT; CDR3: CASSLGLGQGATEAFF
J: TRBJ1-1; size: NA; D: TRBD1; V: TRBV7-2; DNA: TGTGCCAGCAGCCAGAGGCGAGGGACAGCGAACACTGAAGCTTTCTTT; CDR3: CASSQRRGTANTEAFF
J: TRBJ1-6; size: NA; D: TRBD1; V: TRBV6-5; DNA: TGTGCCAGCAGTTACTCGAGACAGGGGCGTTCACCCCTCCACTTT; CDR3: CASSYSRQGRSPLHF
J: TRBJ1-1; size: NA; D: TRBD1; V: TRBV5-1; DNA: TGCGCCAGCAGCTGGGAGGGACAGGGAGGAACTGAAGCTTTCTTT; CDR3: CASSWEGQGGTEAFF
J: TRBJ2-5; size: NA; D: TRBD1; V: TRBV11-3; DNA: TGTGCCAGCAGCTTAGGCTCAGGGGGCGCCGGAGAGACCCAGTACTTC; CDR3: CASSLGSGGAGETQYF
J: TRBJ2-2; size: NA; D: TRBD1; V: TRBV11-3; DNA: TGTGCCAGCAGCCCGCGAATGGGACAGCACACCGGGGAGCTGTTTTTT; CDR3: CASSPRMGQHTGELFF
J: TRBJ1-6; size: NA; D: NA; V: TRBV19; DNA: TGTGCCAGTCGTACCGTCAGAAGCTCCTATAATTCACCCCTCCACTTT; CDR3: CASRTVRSSYNSPLHF
J: TRBJ2-7; size: NA; D: NA; V: TRBV5-6; DNA: TGTGCCAGCAGCTTGGATGGCTACGAGCAGTACTTC; CDR3: CASSLDGYEQYF
J: TRBJ1-2; size: NA; D: NA; V: TRBV2; DNA: TGTGCCAGCAGTGACCTTTCGGGTGACTATGGCTACACCTTC; CDR3: CASSDLSGDYGYTF
J: TRBJ2-3; size: NA; D: NA; V: TRBV11-3; DNA: TGTGCCAGCAGCTTGCGGGCGGAGAGCACAGATACGCAGTATTTT; CDR3: CASSLRAESTDTQYF
J: TRBJ1-1; size: NA; D: TRBD1; V: TRBV5-1; DNA: TGCGCCAGCAGATCCGGGACAGGGGGAATATCGGCTTTCTTT; CDR3: CASRSGTGGISAFF
J: TRBJ1-1; size: NA; D: NA; V: TRBV6-5; DNA: TGTGCCAGCAGTCTTGCCTCGGGGTACACTGAAGCTTTCTTT; CDR3: CASSLASGYTEAFF
J: TRBJ2-3; size: NA; D: TRBD2; V: TRBV6-5; DNA: TGTGCCAGCAGGTTAGCGGGGGGCACAGATACGCAGTATTTT; CDR3: CASRLAGGTDTQYF
J: TRBJ1-6; size: NA; D: NA; V: TRBV2; DNA: TGTGCCAGCATGCGCTACGCCTCATCAGCTTCACCCCTCCACTTT; CDR3: CASMRYASSASPLHF
J: TRBJ2-7; size: NA; D: NA; V: TRBV5-6; DNA: TGTGCCAGCAGCTTGGGCGGGGACTCCTACGAGCAGTACTTC; CDR3: CASSLGGDSYEQYF
J: TRBJ2-7; size: NA; D: NA; V: TRBV5-6; DNA: TGTGCCAGCAGCCTGGCTGCCACGGGGTTTGTTTCCTACGAGCAGTACTTC; CDR3: CASSLAATGFVSYEQYF
J: TRBJ1-5; size: NA; D: NA; V: TRBV2; DNA: TGTGCCAGCAGGCGGGGGGGCACTCAGCCCCAGCATTTT; CDR3: CASRRGGTQPQHF
J: TRBJ2-7; size: NA; D: TRBD1; V: TRBV29-1; DNA: TGCAGCGTTAACAGGGGGCAGGGCTACGAGCAGTACTTC; CDR3: CSVNRGQGYEQYF
J: TRBJ1-5; size: once; D: NA; V: TRBV19; DNA: TGTGCCAGTAGTCCCCAGAAGAATCAGCCCCAGCATTTT; CDR3: CASSPQKNQPQHF
J: TRBJ1-5; size: NA; D: NA; V: TRBV6-6; DNA: TGTGCCAGCAGTTATCCTTGGCAGGGGAGCAATCAGCCCCAGCATTTT; CDR3: CASSYPWQGSNQPQHF
J: TRBJ1-2; size: once; D: NA; V: TRBV27; DNA: TGTGCCAGCAGGGGATTCTATGGCTACACCTTC; CDR3: CASRGFYGYTF
J: TRBJ2-2; size: NA; D: NA; V: TRBV7-3; DNA: TGTGCCAGCAGCCCCACGAAAGGCACCGGGGAGCTGTTTTTT; CDR3: CASSPTKGTGELFF
J: TRBJ1-1; size: NA; D: TRBD1; V: TRBV7-3; DNA: TGTGCCAGCAGCTTCCGCGGGACAGGGGGCACAGCTTTCTTT; CDR3: CASSFRGTGGTAFF
J: TRBJ2-7; size: NA; D: TRBD2; V: TRBV15; DNA: TGTGCCACCAGCACCCGACTAGCGGGGAGCTACGAGCAGTACTTC; CDR3: CATSTRLAGSYEQYF
J: TRBJ2-7; size: NA; D: NA; V: TRBV6-1; DNA: TGTGCCAGCAGTGAACTGAAGGAGCAGTACTTC; CDR3: CASSELKEQYF